The clone carrying this TCR beta chain came up a few times. What it binds is not known. TCRdb re-called the RT-PCR reads through MiXCR, storing one row per CDR3 protein. The repertoire has 530,000 or so distinct CDR3 sequences, about 25% of them found once; the top ten carry under 2.5%. This entry is derived from a study of response to subunit inactivated influenza vaccine. General study results and limits: Few additional T cells are recruited per seasonal influenza vaccination, authors suggested.

The length of the CDR3 is 16 residues. V shed 1 base and J shed 3 bases, with 13 bases lying between them. From germline, CDR1 is LNHNV and CDR2 YYDKDF (reference sequence). The specimen comprised CD4+ T cells sorted from PBMCs, sampled roughly 5 days after vaccination. The clonotype originates from a man in his forties or fifties who received an inactivated influenza vaccine. This sequence joins TRBV15 and TRBJ1-5, with a possible D match to TRBD1 (6 bases). CDR3 loop: CATSRGAGVYNQPQHF. Here the CDR3 DNA reads TGTGCCACCAGCAGAGGGGCAGGGGTCTACAATCAGCCCCAGCATTTT.